One sample yielded the 9 T cell receptor beta chains listed below, sequenced in a study of T cells in severe cutaneous drug reactions. The iRepertoire multiplex PCR system with TCR subtype-specific primers built both bulk and single-cell libraries. Using the multiplex PCR reads, TCRdb records one entry per CDR3 protein without DNA. The table for this sample gives about 1,900 distinct CDR3 sequences. Carbamazepine had induced Stevens-Johnson syndrome or toxic epidermal necrolysis in the sequenced donors. Sample: PBMCs. Every receptor here comes from a human donor with Stevens-Johnson syndrome, a severe cutaneous drug reaction.

V and J are TRBV20-1 and TRBJ2-3. Germline CDR1 and CDR2: DFQATT and SNEGSKA (reference sequence). The CDR3 totals 15 residues. The CDR3 is CSASILAESTDTQYF.

This clonotype is classed as medium-sized by frequency. The chain has TRBV28 and TRBJ2-3; TCRdb returns TRBD1, unconfirmable since there is no DNA. This CDR3 has 15 residues. The V gene's germline CDR1 is MDHEN and CDR2 SYDVKM. The CDR3 here is CASSPGTGETDTQYF.

This clonotype counts as medium-sized by frequency. The chain is built from TRBV5-1 and TRBJ2-3; TCRdb's D call of TRBD2 is untestable without DNA. The CDR3 has 17 residues. Germline CDR1 is SGHRS and CDR2 is YFSETQ. The CDR3: CASNFGIGSSGTDTQYF.

Judged by frequency, this clonotype is medium-sized. This chain joins TRBV5-1 and TRBJ1-2; TCRdb designates TRBD1, a call that cannot be tested without DNA. Looked up from germline, CDR1 is SGHRS and CDR2 is YFSETQ. The CDR3 runs 13 residues. CDR3 amino acids: CASSIRDRHGYTF.

The chain has TRBV20-1 and TRBJ1-2. The CDR3 has 14 residues. Germline CDR1 is DFQATT and CDR2 is SNEGSKA (reference sequence). CDR3 sequence reads: CSAPGDWANYGYTF.

Considering frequency, this clonotype is medium-sized. The CDR3 here is CATLELGGAEDTQYF. The gene calls are TRBV28 and TRBJ2-3; the D gene TCRdb calls, TRBD2, cannot be checked with no DNA. This CDR3 is 15 amino acids long. The germline V gene encodes CDR1 MDHEN and CDR2 SYDVKM.

This clonotype is labeled medium-sized (0.01 to 0.1%) based on frequency. This rearrangement joins TRBV15 to TRBJ1-2. The CDR3 consists of 14 residues. The germline V gene has CDR1 LNHNV and CDR2 YYDKDF (reference sequence). The CDR3: CATSYEGLMYGYTF.

Considering frequency, this clonotype is large. This rearrangement joins TRBV28 to TRBJ2-2. The CDR3 consists of 14 residues. Germline V CDR1 and CDR2: MDHEN, SYDVKM. The CDR3: CASSLGTDTGELFF.

Considering frequency, this clonotype is medium-sized (0.01 to 0.1%). The chain carries TRBV7-6 and TRBJ2-4; no DNA is available, so the TRBD1 call from TCRdb remains unchecked. Germline V gene data show CDR1 as SGHVS and CDR2 as FNYEAQ. This CDR3 has 13 residues. The CDR3 sequence is CASSHLYPDIQYF.